The 27 T cell receptor beta chains listed next were all sequenced from one sample in a study of blood T cell repertoires in COVID-19. Here immunoSEQ multiplex PCR was the method, and the copy in TCRdb shows in-frame clones only, minus some. Of 25,000 to 30,000 clones in the sample, roughly 87% were seen once. The sequencing input was peripheral blood. Source of these receptors: a human donor in a cohort sampled during active COVID-19.

The chain combines TRBV28 with TRBJ2-3; the D is unclear. V dropped 2 bases and J dropped 2 bases, with 17 bases sitting between them. The V gene's germline CDR1 is MDHEN and CDR2 SYDVKM. The CDR3 is 17 residues long. The CDR3 protein is CASSLIQVQAITDTQYF. The CDR3 nucleotides read TGTGCCAGCAGTTTAATCCAGGTCCAAGCCATCACAGATACGCAGTATTTT.

The genes are TRBV3-1 (or the pseudogene TRBV3-2) and TRBJ1-2; a possible D gene is TRBD1 (6 bases). V was shortened by 3 bases and J by 0 bases, with 11 bases between the two germline ends. CDR3 length: 15 residues. Germline CDR1 LGHDT, CDR2 YNNKEL (reference sequence). The DNA for the CDR3 is TGTGCCAGCAGCCACGACAGGAGGACTAACTATGGCTACACCTTC. Translating it yields CASSHDRRTNYGYTF.

The J gene is TRBJ2-7, the V gene TRBV7-9; 11 nucleotides line up with TRBD2. J lost 2 bases, V lost 5 bases, and 17 bases had no gene match. Germline loops: CDR1 SEHNR, CDR2 FQNEAQ (reference sequence). The CDR3 totals 19 residues. For the CDR3, the DNA is TGTGCCAGCAGCATGGCGTTTGGGACTAGCGGCCCCTTAGCCTACGAGCAGTACTTC. Its translation is CASSMAFGTSGPLAYEQYF.

The rearrangement links TRBV20-1 to TRBJ2-3, with D uncertain. Trimming removed 4 bases from V and 13 bases from J, with 12 bases in between. CDR1 and CDR2 (germline): DFQATT, SNEGSKA (reference sequence). CDR3 size: 10 residues. This CDR3 is CSATDERKYF. The DNA for the CDR3 is TGCAGTGCTACCGACGAGAGGAAGTATTTT.

This sequence joins TRBV28 and TRBJ1-6, with D uncertain. In germline, CDR1 is MDHEN, CDR2 SYDVKM. This CDR3 is built from 13 residues. Trimming took 5 bases from V and 8 from J, leaving 10 bases between them. The CDR3: CASSHQLDSPLHF. The CDR3 nucleotides read TGTGCCAGCAGTCACCAGTTGGATTCACCCCTCCACTTT.

The rearrangement links TRBV5-1 to TRBJ2-7; 14 nucleotides match TRBD2. The CDR3 runs 19 residues. Germline-derived CDR1 and CDR2 are SGHRS and YFSETQ. Trimming at V came to 2 bases and at J to 3 bases, leaving 13 bases not matched to a gene. The DNA for the CDR3 is TGCGCCAGCAGCTTACGACAATCCGGGACTAGCGGGGGCGACTACGAGCAGTACTTC. Its translation: CASSLRQSGTSGGDYEQYF. The whole variable domain, remainder taken from reference TRBV5-1 and TRBJ2-7, is KAGVTQTPRYLIKTRGQQVTLSCSPISGHRSVSWYQQTPGQGLQFLFEYFSETQRNKGNFPGRFSGRQFSNSRSEMNVSTLELGDSALYLCASSLRQSGTSGGDYEQYFGPGTRLTVT.

The CDR3 region has the DNA TGTGCCAGTAGATCGGGACAAGATAATTCACCCCTCCACTTT. It translates to CASRSGQDNSPLHF. V and J are TRBV19 and TRBJ1-6, with a possible D match to TRBD1 (6 bases). Germline CDR1 and CDR2: LNHDA and SQIVND (reference sequence). This CDR3 spans 14 amino acids. The germline V and J ends were trimmed by 6 bases and 5 bases, with 11 bases remaining between them. The variable domain in full, completed from reference TRBV19 and TRBJ1-6, reads DGGITQSPKYLFRKEGQNVTLSCEQNLNHDAMYWYRQDPGQGLRLIYYSQIVNDFQKGDIAEGYSVSREKKESFPLTVTSAQKNPTAFYLCASRSGQDNSPLHFGNGTRLTVT.

The chain recombines TRBV10-3 with TRBJ2-1, with 9 bases aligning to TRBD1. V shed 4 bases and J 2 bases; nucleotides not matched to a gene: 0. Per the germline V gene, CDR1 is ENHRY and CDR2 is SYGVKD. The CDR3 is 14 amino acids. The CDR3 sequence is CAISGQGAYNEQFF. The DNA of the CDR3 is TGTGCCATCAGTGGACAGGGGGCCTACAATGAGCAGTTCTTC.

The V call is TRBV18, the J call TRBJ2-7; possible D gene TRBD1, 5 bases. The CDR3 consists of 14 residues. The V gene's germline CDR1 is KGHSH and CDR2 LQKENI. V lost 6 bases and J 4 bases, leaving 16 bases between the germline ends. The CDR3 loop is CASSTTVSPYEQYF. The CDR3 coding sequence is TGTGCCAGCTCCACGACAGTCTCTCCTTACGAGCAGTACTTC.

The CDR3 loop reads CASSLKRDTEAFF. CDR3 DNA: TGTGCCAGCAGCTTAAAGAGGGACACTGAAGCTTTCTTT. This sequence joins TRBV11-3 and TRBJ1-1; D is undetermined. This CDR3 has 13 amino acids. Germline CDR1 SGHNT, CDR2 YENEEA. The V end was cut by 2 bases, the J end by 3 bases, with 7 bases between.

This clone was seen a handful of times. The chain links TRBV7-6 to TRBJ2-7, with TRBD1 as a possible D gene (6 bases). Germline CDR1 is SGHVS and CDR2 is FNYEAQ. With 5 bases removed from V and 6 bases from J, the gap between germline ends came to 14 bases. The CDR3 is made up of 13 amino acids. The CDR3 protein is CASSAGTTGEQYF. CDR3 coding DNA: TGTGCCAGCAGCGCCGGGACAACAGGCGAGCAGTACTTC.

V is TRBV5-1 and J is TRBJ2-5; possible D gene TRBD1, 5 bases. CDR3 length equals 16 residues. Germline V gene data show CDR1 as SGHRS and CDR2 as YFSETQ. Trimming left V 4 bases short and J 5 bases short, with 21 bases between. The CDR3 spells CASSQGLQGEGETQYF. The CDR3 DNA is TGCGCCAGCAGCCAGGGATTGCAGGGTGAAGGGGAGACCCAGTACTTC.

The chain has TRBV6-4 and TRBJ1-1; D unresolved. V was cut by 6 bases and J by 5 bases, with 16 bases left in between. CDR1 is MRHNA, CDR2 SNTAGT, per germline. The CDR3 is 14 residues long. The CDR3 here is CASSQKEGGTEAFF. CDR3 in DNA: TGTGCCAGCAGCCAAAAAGAAGGAGGGACTGAAGCTTTCTTT.

This rearrangement joins TRBV5-1 to TRBJ2-3; TRBD2 matches at 7 bases. V lost 6 bases and J lost 2; bases outside the gene matches: 9. The CDR3 runs to 15 residues. Per the germline V gene, CDR1 is SGHRS and CDR2 is YFSETQ. This CDR3 is CASTSLGGYTDTQYF. The CDR3 region has the DNA TGCGCCAGCACCAGCCTCGGGGGGTACACAGATACGCAGTATTTT.

The rearrangement joins TRBV2 to TRBJ1-2, with TRBD1 matching over 9 bases. Germline lookup yields CDR1 SNHLY and CDR2 FYNNEI. V was clipped by 7 bases and J by 8 bases; unmatched bases: 8. CDR3 length: 13 amino acids. The CDR3 spells CASNIQGAGGYTF. In DNA, the CDR3 is TGTGCCAGCAATATACAGGGGGCGGGAGGCTACACCTTC. The full variable domain, rest sourced from reference TRBV2 and TRBJ1-2, is EPEVTQTPSHQVTQMGQEVILRCVPISNHLYFYWYRQILGQKVEFLVSFYNNEISEKSEIFDDQFSVERPDGSNFTLKIRSTKLEDSAMYFCASNIQGAGGYTFGSGTRLTVV.

V gene TRBV7-2 combines with J gene TRBJ2-7; the D is unclear. Trimming removed 5 bases from V and 3 bases from J, with 14 bases in between. Germline lookup yields CDR1 SGHTA and CDR2 FQGNSA. This CDR3 spans 14 amino acids. CDR3 nucleotides: TGTGCCAGCAGCCCCTCCATAGACATCTACGAGCAGTACTTC. Protein: CASSPSIDIYEQYF.

This chain connects TRBV5-1 to TRBJ2-3, with D possibly being TRBD2 (6 bases). V lost 6 bases, J lost 5 bases, and 10 bases lay in between. Germline loops: CDR1 SGHRS, CDR2 YFSETQ. The CDR3 runs to 12 residues. CDR3 residues: CASKQEGDTQYF. The CDR3 region has the DNA TGCGCCAGCAAGCAGGAGGGAGATACGCAGTATTTT.

This rearrangement joins TRBV3-1 (or the pseudogene TRBV3-2) to TRBJ1-5; D unclear. V shed 1 base and J shed 4 bases, with 8 bases lying between them. The CDR3 contains 14 residues. Germline CDR1 and CDR2: LGHDT and YNNKEL (reference sequence). CDR3 sequence reads: CASSQGGRNQPQHF. In nucleotides, the CDR3 is TGTGCCAGCAGCCAAGGTGGTCGGAATCAGCCCCAGCATTTT.

This clone was detected a few times. The V gene is TRBV6-5, the J gene TRBJ1-1; D not resolved. CDR1 and CDR2 from the germline V gene are MNHEY and SVGAGI. The V end lost 11 bases, the J end lost 1 base, and 14 bases lay between the germline ends. The CDR3 has 13 residues. CDR3: CASHDIPNTEAFF. CDR3 DNA: TGTGCCTCCCACGACATTCCGAACACTGAAGCTTTCTTT.

The chain carries TRBV5-6 and TRBJ1-6, with 10 nucleotides matching TRBD1. This CDR3 comprises 13 residues. V was clipped by 6 bases and J by 13 bases; unmatched bases: 7. Germline CDR1 and CDR2: SGHDT and YYEEEE. CDR3 residues: CASTGTGDLPLHF. The CDR3 DNA reads as TGTGCCAGCACGGGGACAGGGGATTTGCCCCTCCACTTT.

This chain joins TRBV11-2 and TRBJ2-5, with unresolved D. The CDR3 covers 13 residues. Germline V gene data show CDR1 as SGHAT and CDR2 as FQNNGV. The ends were cut back, 2 bases at V and 1 base at J, with 5 bases in the middle. CDR3 residues: CASSLSPQETQYF. The CDR3 nucleotides read TGTGCCAGCAGCTTAAGCCCCCAAGAGACCCAGTACTTC.

The CDR3 DNA follows: TGTGCCAGCAGCCTATTAGCCTTGAGTGAGGCTTCTAATTCACCCCTCCACTTT. Translated, it gives CASSLLALSEASNSPLHF. The chain uses TRBV5-5 and TRBJ1-6; D remains ambiguous. The CDR3 has 18 amino acids. Germline-derived CDR1 and CDR2 are SGHKS and YYEKEE (reference sequence). V dropped 4 bases and J dropped 6 bases, with 23 bases sitting between them.

This chain connects TRBV28 to TRBJ2-7, with 14 positions matching TRBD2. The length of the CDR3 is 15 residues. Germline CDR1 and CDR2: MDHEN and SYDVKM. The V segment lost 4 bases and the J segment 7 bases; nucleotides outside the gene matches: 6. The CDR3, as DNA: TGTGCCAGCAGTTCCGGGACTAGCGGGAGTAATGAGCAGTACTTC. It is translated as CASSSGTSGSNEQYF. The variable domain in full, completed from reference TRBV28 and TRBJ2-7, reads DVKVTQSSRYLVKRTGEKVFLECVQDMDHENMFWYRQDPGLGLRLIYFSYDVKMKEKGDIPEGYSVSREKKERFSLILESASTNQTSMYLCASSSGTSGSNEQYFGPGTRLTVT.

This sequence joins TRBV11-3 and TRBJ2-3, with 11 bases lining up with TRBD2. CDR3 length: 18 amino acids. CDR1 is SGHNT, CDR2 YENEEA, per germline. The J segment lost 1 base and the V segment lost 2 bases, leaving 8 bases of the junction unmatched. The CDR3 sequence is CASSLKLAGDMGTDTQYF. CDR3 in DNA: TGTGCCAGCAGCTTAAAACTAGCGGGAGATATGGGCACAGATACGCAGTATTTT.

The sample holds one count of this clone. The J gene is TRBJ1-6, the V gene TRBV29-1, with D perhaps TRBD1 (6 bases). The germline CDR1 and CDR2 sequences are SQVTM and ANQGSEA. The CDR3 spans 15 residues. V was pared by 8 bases and J by 7 bases, with 21 bases between. CDR3 in DNA: TGCAGCTTCCGGGAGGGGTCAGGGGTGAATTCACCCCTCCACTTT. It codes for CSFREGSGVNSPLHF.

The chain uses TRBV6-4 and TRBJ1-2; D unresolved. The V end was cut by 5 bases, the J end by 5 bases, with 15 bases between. Germline loops: CDR1 MRHNA, CDR2 SNTAGT. There are 14 residues in the CDR3. CDR3 DNA sequence: TGTGCCAGCAGTCCCGAGGAGGGATCATATGGCTACACCTTC. This codes for CASSPEEGSYGYTF.

The CDR3 spells CASCLELAGPQRAFF. CDR3 DNA: TGCGCCAGCTGCCTCGAGCTAGCAGGCCCTCAGCGAGCTTTCTTT. V gene TRBV4-3 combines with J gene TRBJ1-1; D remains unclear. The V end was cut by 8 bases, the J end by 10 bases, with 26 bases between. CDR3 length equals 15 residues. The germline gives CDR1 LGHNA, CDR2 YSLEER.